What follows describes a single TCR beta chain. The sample is drawn from a study of blood T cell repertoires in COVID-19. The overall study: Acute and convalescent COVID-19 specimens originated in the United States, Italy and Spain. PBMCs, B-cell-depleted T cells, or T cells provided the cDNA or gDNA that made up the material.

In the authors' workflow: For nucleated cells, counts were estimated from reference gene primer amplification. Assay: immunoSEQ multiplex PCR; the TCRdb copy retains only in-frame clones and omits some. Clonal size and the V and J genes are those of that table, whereas D and trimming came from the DNA. The sample lists approximately 670,000 clones; around 90% were seen once. CDR1 SGHNT and CDR2 YYREEE come from the germline V gene (reference sequence). The CDR3 totals 14 residues. This clonotype originated in a woman younger than 35 with acute or convalescent COVID-19. The sequenced sample was peripheral blood. The chain employs TRBV5-4 and TRBJ1-1; D call uncertain. CDR3 bases: TGTGCTAAACCTACAGAGGGCTGGGACACTGAAGCTTTCTTT. Residues: CAKPTEGWDTEAFF.